The 11 T cell receptor beta chains below all came from one sample that was sequenced in a study of cytomegalovirus exposure and HLA in healthy donors. This PCR relied on a set of 60 Vbeta primers and 13 Jbeta primers. The assay was immunoSEQ multiplex PCR, and TCRdb's table has in-frame clones only and misses some. The sample contains about 100,000 clones, 65% of which appear only once. The material sequenced was PBMCs. These receptors were obtained from a man aged 25 to 45 in good health and CMV-seropositive.

The gene calls are TRBV5-1 and TRBJ2-3, with TRBD2 identical over 11 bases. CDR1 is SGHRS, CDR2 YFSETQ, per germline. The V segment lost 2 bases and the J segment 6 bases; nucleotides outside the gene matches: 2. The CDR3 has 14 amino acids. The CDR3, as DNA: TGCGCCAGCAGCTTTTCTAGCGGGGGGGATACGCAGTATTTT. Protein sequence: CASSFSSGGDTQYF.

This clone appeared a single time. V gene TRBV10-3 combines with J gene TRBJ1-1; the D gene is possibly TRBD1 (6 bases). Germline CDR1 and CDR2: ENHRY and SYGVKD. Trimming shortened V by 0 bases and J by 5 bases, and 16 bases separated the two germline ends. The CDR3 loop spans 16 amino acids. The CDR3 nucleotides are TGTGCCATCAGTGAGTCCCCTTCAGGGGTAATGACTGAAGCTTTCTTT. Translating gives CAISESPSGVMTEAFF.

This chain links TRBV19 with TRBJ1-6, with D perhaps TRBD1 (6 bases). Germline-derived CDR1 and CDR2 are LNHDA and SQIVND (reference sequence). CDR3 length equals 17 residues. Trimming took off 0 bases at V and 7 bases at J, with 16 bases between the two ends. The CDR3 DNA reads TGTGCCAGTAGTATAGAGGGGGGGCGACAGTTGAATTCACCCCTCCACTTT. Translated, it gives CASSIEGGRQLNSPLHF.

The chain employs TRBV6-1 and TRBJ2-7; D is possibly TRBD1 (5 bases). CDR1 MNHNS and CDR2 SASEGT come from the germline V gene. V was cut by 6 bases and J by 2 bases, with 8 bases left in between. The CDR3 consists of 12 residues. CDR3 sequence: CASRSTAYEQYF. The CDR3 bases are TGTGCCAGCAGATCGACAGCCTACGAGCAGTACTTC.

The chain combines TRBV6-1 with TRBJ1-4; 9 positions match TRBD1. With 2 bases clipped from V and 4 bases from J, the junction kept 11 bases outside the gene matches. This CDR3 is 18 amino acids long. Germline V gene lookup returns CDR1 MNHNS and CDR2 SASEGT. The CDR3 region has the DNA TGTGCCAGCAGTGAATATGGGGACAGGGAAGGGCTTAATGAAAAACTGTTTTTT. As protein: CASSEYGDREGLNEKLFF.

This clone was recorded once. This sequence joins TRBV20-1 and TRBJ1-3; maybe TRBD1 (5 bases). This CDR3 spans 10 amino acids. Germline values: CDR1 DFQATT, CDR2 SNEGSKA (reference sequence). V lost 5 bases and J lost 13, with 12 bases in between. The CDR3 DNA is TGCAGTGCTTACGACAGTGGGATATATTTT. Protein: CSAYDSGIYF.

V usage is TRBV7-2 and J usage is TRBJ1-2, with D possibly matching TRBD1 (5 bases). The CDR3 runs to 14 residues. Germline CDR1 reads SGHTA; CDR2 reads FQGNSA. V was pared by 5 bases and J by 2 bases, with 12 bases between. CDR3 sequence: CASSEGRENYGYTF. The CDR3 DNA reads as TGTGCCAGCAGCGAGGGACGGGAGAACTATGGCTACACCTTC.

V gene TRBV19 combines with J gene TRBJ2-3, with 7 bases that match TRBD1. CDR1 and CDR2 from the germline V gene are LNHDA and SQIVND (reference sequence). The CDR3 spans 14 residues. Unmatched junction bases numbered 2, after V lost 3 bases and J lost 2 bases. The CDR3 region has the DNA TGTGCCAGTAGTATGACAGGGAACACAGATACGCAGTATTTT. Translation gives CASSMTGNTDTQYF.

This clone appeared once. Sequence at one end of the junction differs from germline and may be a read error. The chain couples TRBV5-1 to TRBJ2-5; no definite D call. CDR1 and CDR2 from the germline V gene are SGHRS and YFSETQ. The CDR3 length is 14 residues. CDR3 sequence reads: CASRLDLREETQYF. The CDR3 DNA sequence: TGCGCCAGCAGGTTGGACCTTCGGGAAGAGACCCAGTACTTC. The full variable domain, in which reference TRBV5-1 and TRBJ2-5 provide the parts outside the CDR3, is KAGVTQTPRYLIKTRGQQVTLSCSPISGHRSVSWYQQTPGQGLQFLFEYFSETQRNKGNFPGRFSGRQFSNSRSEMNVSTLELGDSALYLCASRLDLREETQYFGPGTRLLVL.

The genes are TRBV7-2 and TRBJ2-1; 7 nucleotides align to TRBD2. The CDR3 has 16 residues. CDR1 is SGHTA, CDR2 FQGNSA, per germline. V lost 2 bases to trimming and J lost 3 bases; unmatched junction nucleotides: 7. Here the CDR3 reads CASSLTATGGYNEQFF. The CDR3 DNA sequence: TGTGCCAGCAGCTTAACGGCCACGGGGGGCTACAATGAGCAGTTCTTC.

In its sample, this clone was seen a few times. This chain uses TRBV9 with TRBJ1-2, with 7 positions matching TRBD1. The CDR3 length is 15 residues. In germline, CDR1 is SGDLS, CDR2 YYNGEE. Trimming removed 4 bases from V and 8 bases from J; junction bases left unmatched: 14. The CDR3 DNA sequence: TGTGCCAGCAGCCCACAGACAGGGCCCTTGGGAGGCTACACCTTC. This gives the protein CASSPQTGPLGGYTF.